The 26 T cell receptor beta chains below all came from one sample that was sequenced in a study of T cells after yellow fever vaccination. Using its own MiXCR run on the 5' RACE reads, TCRdb lists one record per CDR3 protein. In the table there are about 400,000 distinct CDR3 sequences, more than 5.5% of which are singletons. Here the sequenced sample was PBMCs, taken 5 days after the yellow fever booster vaccination. The origin of the receptors is a man aged 25-40 years who received the YFV17D yellow fever vaccine.

This clonotype was recorded many times. The chain links TRBV6-5 to TRBJ1-2; 8 nucleotides agree with TRBD1. J gave up 4 bases and V 6 bases, and 10 bases lay outside the gene matches. The CDR3 has 15 amino acids. Germline V lookup: CDR1 MNHEY, CDR2 SVGAGI. CDR3 in DNA: TGTGCCAGCAGCTCAAGACAGGGGATAATCTATGGCTACACCTTC. It specifies CASSSRQGIIYGYTF.

This clonotype was observed a few times. The genes are TRBV5-1 and TRBJ2-2; D is uncertain. This CDR3 spans 16 amino acids. CDR1 is SGHRS, CDR2 YFSETQ, per germline. The ends were cut back, 0 bases at V and 5 bases at J, with 14 bases in the middle. The CDR3 here is CASSLVGGVGTGELFF. CDR3 sequence (DNA): TGCGCCAGCAGCTTGGTAGGCGGAGTGGGTACCGGGGAGCTGTTTTTT.

This sequence joins TRBV7-2 and TRBJ2-1; D is tentatively TRBD1 or TRBD2 (5 bases each). The CDR3 consists of 15 residues. The V end lost 6 bases, the J end lost 7 bases, and 19 bases lay between the germline ends. CDR1 SGHTA and CDR2 FQGNSA come from the germline V gene. CDR3 DNA: TGTGCCAGCAGTCGTACAGGAGGTGACGGAAATGAGCAGTTCTTC. Its protein product is CASSRTGGDGNEQFF.

This clonotype showed up many times. V gene TRBV6-5 combines with J gene TRBJ2-7; TRBD1 is a possible D gene (5 bases). V lost 4 bases, J lost 0 bases, and 13 bases lay in between. Germline V gene sequence: CDR1 MNHEY, CDR2 SVGAGI. The CDR3 has 15 amino acids. The CDR3 DNA reads TGTGCCAGCAGTTCACGACAGAAAAGCTCCTACGAGCAGTACTTC. Its translation: CASSSRQKSSYEQYF.

The chain couples TRBV20-1 to TRBJ2-3; D unclear. The V end lost 6 bases, the J end lost 11 bases, and 15 bases lay between the germline ends. The CDR3 is 11 residues long. From germline, CDR1 is DFQATT and CDR2 SNEGSKA (reference sequence). This CDR3 reads CSAKTTDWQYF. The CDR3 DNA reads as TGCAGTGCGAAAACTACAGATTGGCAGTATTTT.

This chain uses TRBV2 with TRBJ2-3; D assignment may be TRBD1 or TRBD2 (6 bases each). The germline CDR1 and CDR2 sequences are SNHLY and FYNNEI. This CDR3 region has 14 residues. V lost 6 bases to trimming and J lost 2 bases, with 12 bases between them. CDR3 sequence (DNA): TGTGCCAGCAGCGGGGGCCCGATCACAGATACGCAGTATTTT. Protein product: CASSGGPITDTQYF.

This clonotype was counted only a few times. The chain recombines TRBV18 with TRBJ1-6, with 7 bases identical to TRBD1. CDR1 and CDR2 from the germline V gene are KGHSH and LQKENI. V lost 5 bases to trimming and J lost 6 bases; unmatched junction nucleotides: 4. The length of the CDR3 is 14 residues. This CDR3 is CASSTRQGNSPLHF. The CDR3 DNA reads as TGTGCCAGCTCAACTAGACAGGGTAATTCACCCCTCCACTTT.

The chain employs TRBV4-3 and TRBJ2-5, with 11 bases matching TRBD2. The CDR3 runs to 17 residues. With 0 bases clipped from V and 4 bases from J, the junction kept 7 bases outside the gene matches. CDR1 and CDR2 (germline): LGHNA, YSLEER. CDR3 residues: CASSQDPIAGGRETQYF. CDR3 nucleotide sequence: TGCGCCAGCAGCCAAGACCCCATAGCGGGAGGGCGAGAGACCCAGTACTTC.

This clonotype was detected a few times. The chain carries TRBV20-1 and TRBJ2-7; 7 bases are a match to TRBD2. This CDR3 has 14 residues. Germline loops: CDR1 DFQATT, CDR2 SNEGSKA (reference sequence). Germline trimming cut 4 bases from V and 0 bases from J; bases unmatched to any gene: 6. CDR3 protein: CSAINGLGSYEQYF. Here the CDR3 DNA reads TGCAGTGCTATAAACGGACTAGGCTCCTACGAGCAGTACTTC.

This clonotype was seen more than once but under ten times. The chain couples TRBV5-1 to TRBJ2-7; 7 bases fit TRBD2. The V segment lost 4 bases and the J segment 5 bases; nucleotides outside the gene matches: 9. Germline CDR1 is SGHRS and CDR2 is YFSETQ. This CDR3 has 14 residues. The DNA for the CDR3 is TGCGCCAGCAGCCAGCGGGGTCCAATGAACGAGCAGTACTTC. Translated, it gives CASSQRGPMNEQYF.

In its sample, this clonotype was seen a few times. V gene TRBV30 combines with J gene TRBJ2-1; 8 bases are shared with TRBD2. V shed 5 bases, J shed 3 bases, and the junction held 3 bases outside the gene matches. The CDR3 runs 13 residues. Germline loops: CDR1 GTSNPN, CDR2 SVGIG (reference sequence). This CDR3 is CAWVAGNYNEQFF. In DNA form, the CDR3 reads TGTGCCTGGGTAGCGGGGAACTACAATGAGCAGTTCTTC.

This rearrangement joins TRBV10-2 to TRBJ2-7; 11 positions match TRBD1. V lost 8 bases and J lost 3; bases outside the gene matches: 9. CDR3 length equals 15 residues. The germline V gene encodes CDR1 WSHSY and CDR2 SAAADI. The CDR3 loop is CASVSEGTGGYEQYF. CDR3 DNA sequence: TGCGCCAGCGTATCCGAGGGGACAGGGGGCTACGAGCAGTACTTC.

This clonotype was observed at least ten times. The chain employs TRBV5-1 and TRBJ1-1, with D unresolved. Germline assignment: CDR1 SGHRS and CDR2 YFSETQ. This CDR3 has 14 residues. V lost 3 bases, J lost 1 base, and 10 bases lay in between. Here the CDR3 DNA reads TGCGCCAGCAGCTCAAAGGTGGAGAACACTGAAGCTTTCTTT. Protein sequence: CASSSKVENTEAFF.

The chain employs TRBV20-1 and TRBJ2-7; D may correspond to TRBD1 or TRBD2 (5 bases each). V lost 3 bases to trimming and J lost 7 bases, with 16 bases between them. The CDR3 loop spans 13 amino acids. Germline V CDR1 and CDR2: DFQATT, SNEGSKA (reference sequence). CDR3 loop: CSARGTIRGEQYF. In nucleotides, the CDR3 is TGCAGTGCTAGGGGGACCATACGAGGGGAGCAGTACTTC.

This clonotype appeared many times. The gene calls are TRBV7-2 and TRBJ2-2; D is undetermined. V lost 1 base, J lost 4 bases, and 7 bases lay in between. The CDR3 has 14 residues. Germline CDR1 SGHTA, CDR2 FQGNSA. The CDR3 sequence: CASSLEVGTGELFF. The CDR3 nucleotides read TGTGCCAGCAGCTTAGAGGTGGGCACCGGGGAGCTGTTTTTT.

This clonotype was seen many times. V and J are TRBV28 and TRBJ2-4; tentatively, D is TRBD1 (5 bases). V gave up 0 bases and J gave up 15 bases, with 12 bases separating them. From germline, CDR1 is MDHEN and CDR2 SYDVKM. The CDR3 loop spans 12 amino acids. The CDR3: CASSLWAGLPYF. In nucleotides, the CDR3 is TGTGCCAGCAGTTTATGGGCAGGGCTGCCGTACTTC.

This clonotype has a count of ten or more. The rearrangement links TRBV21-1 to TRBJ1-2; the DNA was not compared with TRBD1, the D call given in the table. TRBV21-1 is marked as a pseudogene. The CDR3 consists of 17 residues. The CDR3 DNA is TGTGCCAGCACCAAAATGACGGAAGGGGCAGGAGACTATGGCTACACCTTC. Amino acids: CASTKMTEGAGDYGYTF.

This clonotype occurred many times. J is TRBJ2-5 and V is TRBV27, with D hard to call. Trimming stripped 7 bases from V and 3 bases from J, with 12 bases between. Germline CDR1 is MNHEY and CDR2 is SMNVEV (reference sequence). The CDR3 is 13 residues long. The CDR3 DNA reads as TGTGCCAGCACCCCGAACCTGGAAGAGACCCAGTACTTC. Protein sequence: CASTPNLEETQYF.

This clonotype was found a few times. CDR3: CASSQQGLETQYF. CDR3 nucleotide sequence: TGTGCCAGCAGTCAACAGGGCTTGGAGACCCAGTACTTC. The chain couples TRBV12-3 or TRBV12-4 to TRBJ2-5; TRBD1 is a possible D gene (6 bases). The germline V and J ends were trimmed by 5 bases and 5 bases, with 12 bases remaining between them. CDR3 length: 13 amino acids.

This clonotype has a count of ten or more. The chain carries TRBV20-1 and TRBJ2-5; tentatively, D is TRBD2 (7 bases). The CDR3 is 16 amino acids. The V end lost 3 bases, the J end lost 5 bases, and 22 bases lay between the germline ends. The V gene's germline CDR1 is DFQATT and CDR2 SNEGSKA (reference sequence). CDR3 bases: TGCAGTGCTAGCGGGGGTCGGGGGGCTATGGAGGAGACCCAGTACTTC. Translating it yields CSASGGRGAMEETQYF.

This clonotype turned up a few times. V gene TRBV11-2 combines with J gene TRBJ1-6; the D gene is possibly TRBD1 (5 bases). This CDR3 region has 17 residues. Trimming pared 2 bases from V and 7 bases from J, leaving 18 bases between. CDR1 is SGHAT and CDR2 is FQNNGV in the germline V gene. The CDR3 is CASSLMLTGGENSPLHF. The CDR3 nucleotides are TGTGCCAGCAGCTTAATGCTCACCGGGGGAGAGAATTCACCCCTCCACTTT.

This clonotype showed up just a few times. The CDR3 protein is CAISESSGVRAGELFF. The DNA of the CDR3 is TGTGCCATCAGTGAGTCTTCGGGAGTAAGGGCCGGGGAGCTGTTTTTT. The genes are TRBV10-3 and TRBJ2-2; D may be TRBD2 (6 bases). V lost 0 bases and J lost 6, with 14 bases in between. Germline CDR1 reads ENHRY; CDR2 reads SYGVKD. This CDR3 has 16 residues.

This clonotype was counted between two and nine times. The chain uses TRBV20-1 and TRBJ1-3; D is unresolved. Deletions cut 0 bases from V and 3 bases from J, with 15 bases between. This CDR3 has 16 amino acids. Per the germline V gene, CDR1 is DFQATT and CDR2 is SNEGSKA (reference sequence). CDR3 sequence reads: CSARDPISSNGNTIYF. CDR3 in DNA: TGCAGTGCTAGAGATCCGATATCCTCTAATGGAAACACCATATATTTT.

This clonotype was observed a few times. The chain recombines TRBV19 with TRBJ1-5, with no clear D. The V end was cut by 0 bases, the J end by 0 bases, with 9 bases between. CDR3 length: 16 amino acids. Germline V gene lookup returns CDR1 LNHDA and CDR2 SQIVND (reference sequence). The DNA of the CDR3 is TGTGCCAGTAGTATAGAAGACGCTTATAGCAATCAGCCCCAGCATTTT. Residues: CASSIEDAYSNQPQHF.

This clonotype appeared a few times. The chain joins TRBV12-3 or TRBV12-4 to TRBJ2-7; 15 bases agree with TRBD2. Germline trimming cut 6 bases from V and 4 bases from J; bases unmatched to any gene: 4. This CDR3 comprises 15 residues. The CDR3: CASRPGTSGRYEQYF. Written as DNA, the CDR3 is TGTGCCAGCAGGCCGGGGACTAGCGGGAGGTACGAGCAGTACTTC.

The rearrangement uses TRBV29-1 and TRBJ2-2; 8 nucleotides line up with TRBD1. With V trimmed by 4 bases and J by 1 base, 8 bases remained unmatched. Germline V gene data show CDR1 as SQVTM and CDR2 as ANQGSEA. This CDR3 contains 16 residues. The CDR3: CSVVDTGTGNTGELFF. CDR3 DNA: TGCAGCGTTGTTGATACCGGGACAGGGAACACCGGGGAGCTGTTTTTT.